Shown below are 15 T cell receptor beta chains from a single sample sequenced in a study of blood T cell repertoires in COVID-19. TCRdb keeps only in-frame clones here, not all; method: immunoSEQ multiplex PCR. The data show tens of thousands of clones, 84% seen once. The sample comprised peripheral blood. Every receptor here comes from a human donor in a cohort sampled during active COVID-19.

The CDR3 sequence is CASSPRALNTGELFF. CDR3 nucleotides: TGTGCCAGCAGCCCTCGAGCCCTAAACACCGGGGAGCTGTTTTTT. The rearrangement links TRBV5-5 to TRBJ2-2; D gene unclear. The CDR3 has 15 amino acids. Per germline, CDR1 SGHKS and CDR2 YYEKEE (reference sequence). Between the trimmed V and J ends, which lost 4 bases and 2 bases, there was a span of 12 bases.

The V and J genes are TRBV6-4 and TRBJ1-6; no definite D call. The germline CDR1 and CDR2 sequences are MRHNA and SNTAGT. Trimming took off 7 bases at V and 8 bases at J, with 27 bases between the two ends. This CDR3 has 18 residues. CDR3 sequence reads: CASNGGPFQIGYDSPLHF. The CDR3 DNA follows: TGTGCCAGCAACGGAGGCCCTTTTCAAATCGGATACGATTCACCCCTCCACTTT.

The CDR3 coding sequence is TGTGCCAGCAGACAAAAGTTAGCGGGGGAAGCAGATACGCAGTATTTT. Its protein is CASRQKLAGEADTQYF. The chain uses TRBV5-4 and TRBJ2-3; 9 bases map to TRBD2. CDR1 is SGHNT, CDR2 YYREEE, per germline (reference sequence). V trimming: 5 bases; J trimming: 4 bases; junction bases outside the gene matches: 11. This CDR3 contains 16 residues.

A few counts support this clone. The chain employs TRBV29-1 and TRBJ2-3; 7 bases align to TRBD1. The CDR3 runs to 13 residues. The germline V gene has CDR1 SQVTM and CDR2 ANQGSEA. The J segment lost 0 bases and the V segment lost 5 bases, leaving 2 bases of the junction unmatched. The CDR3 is CSVTGDSTDTQYF. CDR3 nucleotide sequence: TGCAGCGTTACAGGGGACAGCACAGATACGCAGTATTTT.

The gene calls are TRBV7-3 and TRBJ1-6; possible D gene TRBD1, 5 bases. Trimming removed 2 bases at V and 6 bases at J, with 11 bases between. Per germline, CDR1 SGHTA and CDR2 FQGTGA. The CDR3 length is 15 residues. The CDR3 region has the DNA TGTGCCAGCAGCTTAGGGGGAGGATTTAATTCACCCCTCCACTTT. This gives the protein CASSLGGGFNSPLHF. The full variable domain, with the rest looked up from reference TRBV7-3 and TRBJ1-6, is GAGVSQTPSNKVTEKGKYVELRCDPISGHTALYWYRQSLGQGPEFLIYFQGTGAADDSGLPNDRFFAVRPEGSVSTLKIQRTERGDSAVYLCASSLGGGFNSPLHFGNGTRLTVT.

CDR3 in amino acids: CASSIISGNTGELFF. The CDR3 nucleotides are TGTGCCAGCAGCATCATTAGCGGAAACACCGGGGAGCTGTTTTTT. The rearrangement links TRBV7-8 to TRBJ2-2; tentative D call: TRBD2 (6 bases). Germline CDR1 and CDR2: SGHVS and FQNEAQ. V lost 5 bases to trimming and J lost 2 bases, with 12 bases between them. The CDR3 spans 15 residues.

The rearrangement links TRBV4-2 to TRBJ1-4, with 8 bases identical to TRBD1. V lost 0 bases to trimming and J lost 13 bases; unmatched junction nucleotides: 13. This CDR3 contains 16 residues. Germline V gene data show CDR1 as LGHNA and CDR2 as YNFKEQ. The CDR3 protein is CASSQDRQGAMEGLFF. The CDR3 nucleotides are TGTGCCAGCAGCCAAGATAGGCAGGGGGCTATGGAAGGACTGTTTTTT.

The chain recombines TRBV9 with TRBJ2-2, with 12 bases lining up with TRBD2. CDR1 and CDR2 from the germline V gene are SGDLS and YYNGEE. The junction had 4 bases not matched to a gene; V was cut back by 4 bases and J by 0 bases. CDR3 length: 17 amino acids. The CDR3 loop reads CASSPRLAGANTGELFF. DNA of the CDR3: TGTGCCAGCAGCCCCCGACTAGCGGGGGCGAACACCGGGGAGCTGTTTTTT.

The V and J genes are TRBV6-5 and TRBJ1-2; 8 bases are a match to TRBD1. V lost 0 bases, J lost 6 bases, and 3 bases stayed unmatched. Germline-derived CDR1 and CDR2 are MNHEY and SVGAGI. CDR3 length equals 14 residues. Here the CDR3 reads CASSYSRTGNGYTF. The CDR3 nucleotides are TGTGCCAGCAGTTACTCGAGGACAGGGAATGGCTACACCTTC.

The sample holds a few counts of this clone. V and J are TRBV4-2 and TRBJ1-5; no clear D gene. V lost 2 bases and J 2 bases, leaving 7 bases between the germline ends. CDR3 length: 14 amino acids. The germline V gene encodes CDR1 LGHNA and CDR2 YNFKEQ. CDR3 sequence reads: CASSQRQGNQPQHF. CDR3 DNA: TGTGCCAGCAGCCAACGACAAGGCAATCAGCCCCAGCATTTT.

The CDR3 spells CASSQGQGSSYNEQFF. CDR3 nucleotide sequence: TGTGCCAGCAGCCAAGGTCAGGGGAGCTCCTACAATGAGCAGTTCTTC. V and J are TRBV3-1 (or the pseudogene TRBV3-2) and TRBJ2-1; maybe TRBD1 (6 bases). Trimming took 1 base from V and 0 from J, leaving 10 bases between them. The CDR3 sequence is 16 residues long. CDR1 is LGHDT, CDR2 YNNKEL, per germline (reference sequence).

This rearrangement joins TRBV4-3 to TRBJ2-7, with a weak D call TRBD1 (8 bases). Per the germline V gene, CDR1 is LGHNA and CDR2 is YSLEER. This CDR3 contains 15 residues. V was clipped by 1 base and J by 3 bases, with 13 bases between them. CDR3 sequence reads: CASSQGTGRGYEQYF. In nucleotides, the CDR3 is TGCGCCAGCAGCCAAGGGACAGGGAGGGGCTACGAGCAGTACTTC.

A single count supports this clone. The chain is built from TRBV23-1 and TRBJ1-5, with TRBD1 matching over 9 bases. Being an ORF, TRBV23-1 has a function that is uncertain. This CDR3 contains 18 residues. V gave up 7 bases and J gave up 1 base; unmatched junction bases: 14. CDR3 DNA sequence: TGCGCCAGCACCTCGGGGGACAGGGCCCCCCACAGCAATCAGCCCCAGCATTTT. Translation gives CASTSGDRAPHSNQPQHF.

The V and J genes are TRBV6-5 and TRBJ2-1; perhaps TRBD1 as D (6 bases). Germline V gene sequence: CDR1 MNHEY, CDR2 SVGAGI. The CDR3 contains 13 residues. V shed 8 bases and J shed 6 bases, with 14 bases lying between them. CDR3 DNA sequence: TGTGCCAGCGCCCAGGGGTGGGGCAATGAGCAGTTCTTC. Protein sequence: CASAQGWGNEQFF.

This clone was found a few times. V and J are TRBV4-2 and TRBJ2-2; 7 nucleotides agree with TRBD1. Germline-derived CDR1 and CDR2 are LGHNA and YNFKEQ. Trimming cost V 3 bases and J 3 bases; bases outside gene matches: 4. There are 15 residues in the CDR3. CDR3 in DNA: TGTGCCAGCAGCCAGAAACAGGGGTACACCGGGGAGCTGTTTTTT. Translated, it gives CASSQKQGYTGELFF.